These 4 T cell receptor beta chains were all obtained from the same sample, sequenced in a study of blood T cell repertoires in COVID-19. Generated by immunoSEQ multiplex PCR, the TCRdb table keeps only in-frame clones and is missing some. The sample records about 83,000 clones, around 84% being singletons. Source material: peripheral blood. All receptors come from a woman at least 80 years old in a cohort sampled during active or convalescent COVID-19.

The gene calls are TRBV3-1 (or the pseudogene TRBV3-2) and TRBJ1-2; 7 nucleotides line up with TRBD1. The germline CDR1 and CDR2 sequences are LGHDT and YNNKEL (reference sequence). The CDR3 spans 14 residues. Trimming at V came to 4 bases and at J to 4 bases, leaving 6 bases not matched to a gene. The DNA for the CDR3 is TGTGCCAGCAGCCGAGGGACAGACACCTATGGCTACACCTTC. Protein: CASSRGTDTYGYTF.

The chain carries TRBV10-1 and TRBJ2-1; the match to TRBD2 covers 13 bases. Per the germline V gene, CDR1 is WNHNN and CDR2 is SYGVQD (reference sequence). The CDR3 spans 18 residues. Trimming took 4 bases from V and 4 from J; bases not matched to a gene: 10. CDR3 amino acids: CASSGKMGLAGSYNEQFF. The CDR3 nucleotides are TGCGCCAGCAGTGGGAAAATGGGACTAGCGGGATCGTACAATGAGCAGTTCTTC.

The chain recombines TRBV7-3 with TRBJ2-1; 15 positions agree with TRBD2. This CDR3 has 15 amino acids. CDR1 SGHTA and CDR2 FQGTGA come from the germline V gene. V shed 3 bases and J 6 bases; nucleotides not matched to a gene: 0. The DNA of the CDR3 is TGTGCCAGCAGCTTGGGACTAGCGGGAGGCAATGAGCAGTTCTTC. Its translation is CASSLGLAGGNEQFF.

CDR3 DNA: TGTGCCAGCAGCCAAAGGGGCTATAATTCACCCCTCCACTTT. Amino acids: CASSQRGYNSPLHF. This chain uses TRBV3-1 (or the pseudogene TRBV3-2) with TRBJ1-6, with D perhaps TRBD1 (5 bases). From germline, CDR1 is LGHDT and CDR2 YNNKEL (reference sequence). V shed 2 bases and J shed 3 bases, with 5 bases lying between them. The CDR3 totals 14 residues.